The 24 T cell receptor beta chains presented below share a single source sample, sequenced in a study of PD-L1 blockade in urothelial cancer. Clones were read by immunoSEQ multiplex PCR, and TCRdb kept only the in-frame ones, dropping some. The sample holds around 100,000 clones, about nine tenths seen once. Time point described: pretreatment peripheral blood. Sequencing used PBMCs, obtained around atezolizumab (anti-PD-L1) treatment. These receptor sequences come from a man in his fifties or sixties with urothelial cancer.

This chain links TRBV27 with TRBJ2-2; D is perhaps TRBD2 (6 bases). The V end lost 3 bases, the J end lost 0 bases, and 11 bases lay between the germline ends. The germline V gene has CDR1 MNHEY and CDR2 SMNVEV (reference sequence). The length of the CDR3 is 16 residues. The CDR3 DNA sequence: TGTGCCAGCAGTTTTTGGGCGGGGTCGAACACCGGGGAGCTGTTTTTT. Amino acid sequence: CASSFWAGSNTGELFF.

The gene calls are TRBV5-1 and TRBJ2-6; TRBD2 matches 10 bases. Germline trimming cut 1 base from V and 2 bases from J; bases unmatched to any gene: 6. CDR1 and CDR2 (germline): SGHRS, YFSETQ. The CDR3 spans 18 residues. CDR3 DNA sequence: TGCGCCAGCAGCTTGTTAGCGGGGGGTCTCGCTGGGGCCAACGTCCTGACTTTC. Translation gives CASSLLAGGLAGANVLTF.

This sequence joins TRBV5-1 and TRBJ1-2; D is possibly TRBD1 (5 bases). This CDR3 contains 14 residues. V lost 0 bases and J lost 8, with 14 bases in between. Germline values: CDR1 SGHRS, CDR2 YFSETQ. CDR3 amino acids: CASSLAATGDGYTF. The CDR3 nucleotides are TGCGCCAGCAGCTTGGCGGCAACGGGGGACGGCTACACCTTC.

The chain is built from TRBV29-1 and TRBJ1-4, with TRBD1 as a possible D gene (6 bases). The germline V and J ends were trimmed by 6 bases and 3 bases, with 17 bases remaining between them. Germline loops: CDR1 SQVTM, CDR2 ANQGSEA. The CDR3 has 15 amino acids. CDR3 amino acids: CSVRGGHGANEKLFF. The CDR3 DNA is TGCAGCGTGAGGGGGGGACATGGCGCTAATGAAAAACTGTTTTTT.

The chain joins TRBV5-1 to TRBJ1-4; D remains ambiguous. The V end lost 3 bases, the J end lost 0 bases, and 6 bases lay between the germline ends. Germline-derived CDR1 and CDR2 are SGHRS and YFSETQ. This CDR3 contains 14 residues. The CDR3 sequence is CASSSTSTNEKLFF. The DNA of the CDR3 is TGCGCCAGCAGCTCTACCTCAACTAATGAAAAACTGTTTTTT.

This clone showed up just a few times. The V gene is TRBV6-6, the J gene TRBJ2-1, with TRBD2 identical over 13 bases. CDR3 size: 14 residues. CDR1 is MNHNY and CDR2 is SVGAGI in the germline V gene (reference sequence). V was pared by 8 bases and J by 9 bases, with 7 bases of the junction left unmatched. The CDR3 nucleotides read TGTGCCAGCTACGGGACTAGCGGGAATTCTGAGCAGTTCTTC. Protein sequence: CASYGTSGNSEQFF.

The rearrangement joins TRBV13 to TRBJ2-5; D is possibly TRBD2 (6 bases). V gave up 5 bases and J gave up 7 bases, with 14 bases separating them. Germline CDR1 PRHDT, CDR2 FYEKMQ (reference sequence). There are 13 residues in the CDR3. The CDR3 sequence is CASSTRDSGTQYF. CDR3 DNA: TGTGCCAGCAGCACGCGGGACTCGGGGACCCAGTACTTC.

The J gene is TRBJ2-7, the V gene TRBV2; D is unresolved. The CDR3 runs to 12 residues. CDR1 SNHLY and CDR2 FYNNEI come from the germline V gene. V was trimmed by 7 bases and J by 6 bases, leaving 13 bases between them. This CDR3 is CASNALSGEQYF. The DNA for the CDR3 is TGTGCCAGCAATGCTCTCTCGGGCGAGCAGTACTTC.

Concerning this clone itself: The sample holds other DNA sequences that translate to the same CDR3. The gene calls are TRBV9 and TRBJ2-7; D is undetermined. The germline V gene encodes CDR1 SGDLS and CDR2 YYNGEE. The CDR3 consists of 14 residues. Trimming left V 0 bases short and J 1 base short, with 8 bases between. The CDR3 region is CASSVAGQSYEQYF. For the CDR3, the DNA is TGTGCCAGCAGCGTAGCTGGCCAGTCCTACGAGCAGTACTTC.

This clone was detected a few times. The chain combines TRBV5-6 with TRBJ2-7; TRBD2 matches 15 bases. In germline, CDR1 is SGHDT, CDR2 YYEEEE. The V segment lost 3 bases and the J segment 5 bases; nucleotides outside the gene matches: 3. The CDR3 contains 15 residues. The CDR3 spells CASSWTSGGVHEQYF. The CDR3 DNA sequence: TGTGCCAGCAGCTGGACTAGCGGGGGGGTCCACGAGCAGTACTTC.

The rearrangement joins TRBV6-1 to TRBJ1-4; 7 bases fit TRBD1. V was pared by 1 base and J by 12 bases, with 5 bases of the junction left unmatched. In germline, CDR1 is MNHNS, CDR2 SASEGT. The CDR3 loop spans 13 amino acids. CDR3 nucleotides: TGTGCCAGCAGTGAAGTAGTCAGGGGGGAACTGTTTTTT. This codes for CASSEVVRGELFF.

The chain has TRBV29-1 and TRBJ1-1; 8 positions match TRBD1. V lost 7 bases, J lost 5 bases, and 9 bases stayed unmatched. CDR1 and CDR2 (germline): SQVTM, ANQGSEA. This CDR3 is 13 amino acids long. CDR3 in amino acids: CSGCGTGQTEAFF. The CDR3, as DNA: TGCAGCGGCTGTGGGACAGGTCAAACTGAAGCTTTCTTT. Complete variable domain (other parts from reference TRBV29-1 and TRBJ1-1): SAVISQKPSRDICQRGTSLTIQCQVDSQVTMMFWYRQQPGQSLTLIATANQGSEATYESGFVIDKFPISRPNLTFSTLTVSNMSPEDSSIYLCSGCGTGQTEAFFGQGTRLTVV.

The chain links TRBV5-4 to TRBJ2-5; 8 bases are a match to TRBD2. The germline CDR1 and CDR2 sequences are SGHNT and YYREEE (reference sequence). J was trimmed by 4 bases and V by 9 bases; bases with no gene match: 14. CDR3 size: 15 residues. CDR3 in amino acids: CATHPRAGGGETQYF. The CDR3 region has the DNA TGTGCCACTCACCCGCGGGCGGGGGGAGGAGAGACCCAGTACTTC.

This rearrangement joins TRBV19 to TRBJ2-7; D might be TRBD2 (5 bases). The germline CDR1 and CDR2 sequences are LNHDA and SQIVND (reference sequence). The V end lost 5 bases, the J end lost 3 bases, and 11 bases lay between the germline ends. The CDR3 sequence is 13 residues long. The CDR3 spells CASSPGRGYEQYF. The CDR3 DNA follows: TGTGCCAGTAGTCCTGGACGGGGCTACGAGCAGTACTTC.

The CDR3 sequence is CASSVRLADLHEQFF. The DNA of the CDR3 is TGTGCCAGCAGCGTCAGGCTAGCGGATCTGCATGAGCAGTTCTTC. The chain carries TRBV9 and TRBJ2-1, with 7 positions matching TRBD2. The length of the CDR3 is 15 residues. Germline-derived CDR1 and CDR2 are SGDLS and YYNGEE. The J segment lost 8 bases and the V segment lost 2 bases, leaving 10 bases of the junction unmatched.

The gene calls are TRBV2 and TRBJ1-2; 7 bases map to TRBD1. The germline V gene has CDR1 SNHLY and CDR2 FYNNEI. The CDR3 length is 13 residues. V lost 5 bases, J lost 5 bases, and 5 bases stayed unmatched. As DNA, the CDR3 is TGTGCCAGCAGTCCCGGACAGGATTATGGCTACACCTTC. This translates into CASSPGQDYGYTF.

The chain has TRBV29-1 and TRBJ1-3; no definite D call. V lost 4 bases to trimming and J lost 1 base, with 11 bases between them. This CDR3 has 14 residues. From germline, CDR1 is SQVTM and CDR2 ANQGSEA. Written as DNA, the CDR3 is TGCAGCGTTGTCGGGGTGCCATCTGGAAACACCATATATTTT. Its protein is CSVVGVPSGNTIYF.

The chain combines TRBV2 with TRBJ2-1; D is unresolved. The CDR3 is 14 amino acids. Trimming stripped 8 bases from V and 5 bases from J, with 16 bases between. Germline V gene sequence: CDR1 SNHLY, CDR2 FYNNEI. The CDR3 loop reads CASVWSVGDNEQFF. The CDR3 coding sequence is TGTGCCAGCGTATGGAGCGTTGGTGACAATGAGCAGTTCTTC.

V gene TRBV29-1 combines with J gene TRBJ2-7, with D possibly being TRBD2 (7 bases). CDR3 length: 14 amino acids. Looked up from germline, CDR1 is SQVTM and CDR2 is ANQGSEA. V was trimmed by 7 bases and J by 3 bases, leaving 19 bases between them. The CDR3 sequence is CSAGTGGIVYEQYF. CDR3 DNA: TGCAGCGCTGGGACGGGGGGCATAGTCTACGAGCAGTACTTC.

The rearrangement uses TRBV4-1 and TRBJ1-4, with a weak D call TRBD1 (6 bases). This CDR3 is built from 17 residues. In germline, CDR1 is MGHRA, CDR2 YSYEKL. Trimming left V 0 bases short and J 3 bases short, with 14 bases between. The CDR3 nucleotides read TGCGCCAGCAGCCAAGAACCGGGGGGCGCGGCTAATGAAAAACTGTTTTTT. This gives the protein CASSQEPGGAANEKLFF.

The chain couples TRBV27 to TRBJ2-7; D may be TRBD1 (6 bases). In germline, CDR1 is MNHEY, CDR2 SMNVEV (reference sequence). The V end lost 4 bases, the J end lost 6 bases, and 13 bases lay between the germline ends. CDR3 length: 13 residues. The CDR3: CASSWGTTGEQYF. The CDR3 region has the DNA TGTGCCAGCAGTTGGGGGACAACTGGCGAGCAGTACTTC.

This clone was found once. The genes are TRBV4-3 and TRBJ1-2, with 11 positions matching TRBD1. The CDR3 has 19 amino acids. V was clipped by 1 base and J by 13 bases; unmatched bases: 23. CDR1 LGHNA and CDR2 YSLEER come from the germline V gene. The DNA for the CDR3 is TGCGCCAGCAGCCAAGCTCTGGGGGCCGGTGGACAGGGGGCTCTTTCTGGCACCTTC. Translation: CASSQALGAGGQGALSGTF.

The chain couples TRBV28 to TRBJ2-6; D is ambiguous. This CDR3 has 12 amino acids. Germline V lookup: CDR1 MDHEN, CDR2 SYDVKM. Trimming removed 7 bases from V and 2 bases from J, with 3 bases in between. CDR3 bases: TGTGCCAGCACTACTGGGGCCAACGTCCTGACTTTC. It specifies CASTTGANVLTF.

This sequence joins TRBV28 and TRBJ2-7, with D perhaps TRBD1 (6 bases). Germline loops: CDR1 MDHEN, CDR2 SYDVKM. Trimming stripped 5 bases from V and 0 bases from J, with 8 bases between. The CDR3 length is 13 residues. The CDR3 sequence: CASSTGSSYEQYF. Here the CDR3 DNA reads TGTGCCAGCAGTACAGGGAGCTCCTACGAGCAGTACTTC.